The clone carrying this TCR beta chain was seen a few times. As yet, its antigen is unknown. The CDR3 runs 12 residues. V lost 5 bases, J lost 6 bases, and 10 bases lay in between. Germline CDR1 and CDR2: MNHEY and SVGAGI. This sample is drawn from a study of T cell clones after liver transplantation. At the level of the study: A pre-transplant mixed lymphocyte reaction with TCRbeta sequencing defined graft-donor-reactive clones followed in post-transplant blood.

The data were produced by immunoSEQ multiplex PCR, yet TCRdb's version contains in-frame clones alone and is incomplete. The sample holds 60,000 or so clones, around 70% seen once. Study-wide points: Graft donor-reactive T cells possibly entered the graft instead of undergoing deletion. These preliminary findings come from unstandardized post-transplant sampling times.

This chain joins TRBV6-5 and TRBJ1-1; a weak D match, TRBD1 (5 bases). The sequence came from a human patient who received a liver transplant. Some T cells may be transferred from the graft donor. The material sequenced was CD4+ T cells from blood, taken at the 22-month timepoint. In DNA, the CDR3 is TGTGCCAGCAGTCCTTCAGGGTCTGAAGCTTTCTTT. Protein sequence: CASSPSGSEAFF.